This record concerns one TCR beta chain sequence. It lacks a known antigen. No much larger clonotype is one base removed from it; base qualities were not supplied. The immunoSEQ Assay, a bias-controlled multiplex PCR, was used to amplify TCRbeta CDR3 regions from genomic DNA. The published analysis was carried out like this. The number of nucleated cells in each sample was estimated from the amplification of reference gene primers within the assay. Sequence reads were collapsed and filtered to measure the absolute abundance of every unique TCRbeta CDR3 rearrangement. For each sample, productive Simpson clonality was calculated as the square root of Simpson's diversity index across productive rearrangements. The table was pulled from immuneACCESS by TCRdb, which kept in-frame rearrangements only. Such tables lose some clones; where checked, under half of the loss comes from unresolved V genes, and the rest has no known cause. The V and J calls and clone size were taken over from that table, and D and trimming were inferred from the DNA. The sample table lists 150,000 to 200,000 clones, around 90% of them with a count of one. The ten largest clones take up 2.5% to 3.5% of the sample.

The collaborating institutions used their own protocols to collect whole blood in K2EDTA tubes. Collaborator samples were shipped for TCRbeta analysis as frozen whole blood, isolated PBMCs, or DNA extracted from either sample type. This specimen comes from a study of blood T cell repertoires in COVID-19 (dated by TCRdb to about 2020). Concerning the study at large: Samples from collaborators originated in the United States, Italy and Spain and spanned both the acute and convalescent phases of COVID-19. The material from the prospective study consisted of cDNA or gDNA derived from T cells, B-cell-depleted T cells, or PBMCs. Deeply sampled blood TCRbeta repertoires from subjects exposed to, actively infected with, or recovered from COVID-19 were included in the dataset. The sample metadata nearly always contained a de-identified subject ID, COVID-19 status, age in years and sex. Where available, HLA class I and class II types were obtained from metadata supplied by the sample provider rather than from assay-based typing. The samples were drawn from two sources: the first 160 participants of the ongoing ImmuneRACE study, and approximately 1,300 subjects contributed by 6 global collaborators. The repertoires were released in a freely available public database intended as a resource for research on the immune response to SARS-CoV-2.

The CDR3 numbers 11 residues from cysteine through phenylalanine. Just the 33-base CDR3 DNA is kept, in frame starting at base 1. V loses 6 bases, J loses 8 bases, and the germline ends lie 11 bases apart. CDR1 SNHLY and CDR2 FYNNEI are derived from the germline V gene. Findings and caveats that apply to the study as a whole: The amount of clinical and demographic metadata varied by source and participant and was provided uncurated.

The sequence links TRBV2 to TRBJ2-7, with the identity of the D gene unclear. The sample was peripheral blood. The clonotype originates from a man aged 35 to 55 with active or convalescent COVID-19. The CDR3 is CASSGSTQQYF. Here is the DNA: TGTGCCAGCAGCGGGTCTACGCAGCAGTACTTC.